The rows below give T cell receptor beta chains drawn from one sample of a study of blood T cell repertoires in COVID-19. Profiling relied on immunoSEQ multiplex PCR, and the TCRdb table lists in-frame clones only, not all of them. Of about 280,000 clones in the sample, 86% were seen once. Sequencing was carried out using peripheral blood. These receptors came from a woman aged 30 to 39 with active or convalescent COVID-19. Both conserved end residues are part of each CDR3. D genes are given only for firm matches. Clone size is stated in some rows and not others, as once, few, many or a class when expanded.

D: TRBD2
V: TRBV11-2
J: TRBJ2-3
size: .
length: 15
DNA: TGTGCCAGCAGCCTCCAGCGGGGGGGCCCGGATACGCAGTATTTT
CDR3: CASSLQRGGPDTQYF

D: .
V: TRBV19
J: TRBJ2-1
size: .
length: 14
DNA: TGTGCCAGTAGTAAGGGGGAGGGGATGGATGAGCAGTTCTTC
CDR3: CASSKGEGMDEQFF

D: .
V: TRBV29-1
J: TRBJ1-1
size: .
length: 13
DNA: TGCAGCGTTGCAGGGATCCTGAACACTGAAGCTTTCTTT
CDR3: CSVAGILNTEAFF

D: .
V: TRBV27
J: TRBJ2-3
size: .
length: 16
DNA: TGTGCCAGCAGTTTAACCTGGACTTCAGGCACAGATACGCAGTATTTT
CDR3: CASSLTWTSGTDTQYF

D: .
V: TRBV21-1
J: TRBJ2-2
size: few
length: 17
DNA: TGTGCCAGCAACCTGGACAGGGGAATGGCGAACACCGGGGAGCTGTTTTTT
CDR3: CASNLDRGMANTGELFF

D: .
V: TRBV19
J: TRBJ1-2
size: .
length: 12
DNA: TGTGCCAGTCGCCGGCACGGGGATGGCTACACCTTC
CDR3: CASRRHGDGYTF

D: .
V: TRBV9
J: TRBJ1-6
size: .
length: 14
DNA: TGTGCCAGCAGCGTGAAACATTATAATTCACCCCTCCACTTT
CDR3: CASSVKHYNSPLHF

D: .
V: TRBV5-8
J: TRBJ1-6
size: .
length: 13
DNA: TGTGCCACCGTAAACTCCTATAATTCACCCCTCCACTTT
CDR3: CATVNSYNSPLHF

D: .
V: TRBV21-1
J: TRBJ1-1
size: .
length: 15
DNA: TGTGCCAGCAGCGACCGGGACAGGGCGAACACTGAAGCTTTCTTT
CDR3: CASSDRDRANTEAFF

D: .
V: TRBV6-1
J: TRBJ1-1
size: .
length: 14
DNA: TGTGCCAGCAGTGAAGCGCGGGTGTACACTGAAGCTTTCTTT
CDR3: CASSEARVYTEAFF

D: .
V: TRBV29-1
J: TRBJ1-2
size: .
length: 16
DNA: TGCAGCGTTGCTAACTTGGAGGGCCCATTGAGCTATGACTACACCTTC
CDR3: CSVANLEGPLSYDYTF